Listed below are T cell receptor beta chains from one sample, sequenced in a study of human T cells and chemical hapten exposure. TCRdb re-derived calls from the RACE reads in MiXCR, one entry per CDR3 protein. Of some 89,000 distinct CDR3 sequences listed, 10% are singletons. The specimen comprised whole blood, sampled in connection with sensitization to the hapten diphenylcyclopropenone (DPC). The receptors here all came from a woman aged 25 to 39 with alopecia areata. Some clones in this sample may be carry-over from other donors' samples. Each CDR3 is given with its conserved first and last residue. Fields, in order: V gene, J gene, D gene, clone size, CDR3 protein, CDR3 DNA. The D gene is left open where the match is weak. The size of a clone is reported for some rows only, either as once, few or many, or as a class for expanded clones.

TRBV7-9	TRBJ2-1	TRBD2	few	CASSRSTSGRPEQFF	TGTGCCAGCAGCAGATCGACTAGCGGGAGGCCTGAGCAGTTCTTC
TRBV6-1	TRBJ2-1	TRBD1	many	CASSELGQYNEQFF	TGTGCCAGCAGTGAATTGGGACAGTACAATGAGCAGTTCTTC
TRBV7-2	TRBJ2-5	NA	many	CASTDDGETQYF	TGTGCCAGCACAGACGACGGGGAGACCCAGTACTTC
TRBV28	TRBJ2-1	TRBD2	many	CASRTLAGTEQFF	TGTGCCAGCAGGACCCTAGCGGGTACTGAGCAGTTCTTC
TRBV29-1	TRBJ1-1	NA	few	CSVDRGGAGTEAFF	TGCAGCGTTGATCGAGGAGGGGCCGGAACTGAAGCTTTCTTT
TRBV2	TRBJ2-5	TRBD1	NA	CASSEVARTGKTQYF	TGTGCCAGCAGTGAAGTTGCCAGGACAGGAAAGACCCAGTACTTC
TRBV11-2	TRBJ1-4	TRBD1	few	CASTKSTGGEKLFF	TGTGCCAGCACCAAATCGACAGGGGGTGAAAAACTGTTTTTT
TRBV12-3/TRBV12-4	TRBJ2-3	TRBD2	NA	CASSSTSFSTDTQYF	TGTGCCAGCAGCTCGACTAGCTTTAGCACAGATACGCAGTATTTT
TRBV6-6	TRBJ2-3	NA	many	CASSSDGRRSTSTDTQYF	TGTGCCAGCAGCTCCGACGGGAGACGGTCTACTAGCACAGATACGCAGTATTTT
TRBV6-6	TRBJ1-2	NA	many	CASSGTSQEGYTF	TGTGCCAGCAGCGGGACCTCCCAAGAAGGCTACACCTTC
TRBV20-1	TRBJ2-3	NA	few	CSTPRSSTQYF	TGCAGTACCCCTCGTAGTTCCACGCAGTATTTT
TRBV18	TRBJ1-4	TRBD1	many	CASSRSTGGEEKLFF	TGTGCCAGCTCACGCTCGACAGGGGGCGAAGAAAAACTGTTTTTT
TRBV29-1	TRBJ2-5	NA	many	CSVLQTAINPRGTQYF	TGCAGCGTTTTACAGACGGCCATCAACCCAAGAGGGACCCAGTACTTC
TRBV5-4	TRBJ2-4	TRBD2	few	CASSWGPGGTGAKNIQYF	TGTGCCAGCAGCTGGGGCCCGGGGGGGACGGGAGCCAAAAACATTCAGTACTTC
TRBV3-1	TRBJ1-4	NA	NA	CASSPGGGQKLFF	TGTGCCAGCTCCCCCGGAGGGGGACAAAAACTGTTTTTT
TRBV5-8	TRBJ1-1	TRBD1	many	CASSLGQGAPEAFF	TGTGCCAGCAGCCTTGGACAGGGGGCCCCTGAAGCTTTCTTT
TRBV15	TRBJ1-2	NA	many	CATSMWKGDYGYTF	TGTGCCACCAGCATGTGGAAAGGGGACTATGGCTACACCTTC
TRBV9	TRBJ2-1	TRBD2	NA	CASSASPAGASSYNEQFF	TGTGCCAGCAGCGCTTCTCCAGCGGGGGCGAGCTCCTACAATGAGCAGTTCTTC
TRBV30	TRBJ2-1	NA	NA	CAWSVYNEQFF	TGTGCCTGGAGTGTATACAATGAGCAGTTCTTC
TRBV29-1	TRBJ1-2	NA	few	CSVEENNYGYTF	TGCAGCGTCGAGGAGAATAACTATGGCTACACCTTC
TRBV20-1	TRBJ2-7	NA	NA	CSARDSSLSSYEQYF	TGCAGTGCTAGAGATTCTAGCCTTAGCTCCTACGAGCAGTACTTC
TRBV2	TRBJ2-3	NA	NA	CASSAQGPDTQYF	TGTGCCAGCAGTGCTCAGGGCCCAGATACGCAGTATTTT
TRBV12-3/TRBV12-4	TRBJ1-5	TRBD1	many	CASGIQTGGIGNQPQHF	TGTGCCAGCGGAATCCAAACAGGGGGAATAGGGAATCAGCCCCAGCATTTT
TRBV21-1	TRBJ1-2	NA	many	CASSSPVRHHSYGYTF	TGTGCCAGCAGCAGCCCCGTCAGGCATCACTCCTATGGCTACACCTTC
TRBV11-2	TRBJ2-2	TRBD1	many	CASSTPPDRVWSTGELFF	TGTGCCAGCAGCACCCCACCGGACAGGGTCTGGAGCACCGGGGAGCTGTTTTTT
TRBV18	TRBJ1-5	NA	few	CASSPNRISNQPQHF	TGTGCCAGCTCACCAAATCGAATTAGCAATCAGCCCCAGCATTTT
TRBV5-1	TRBJ2-5	NA	many	CASSLGDRQEKETQYF	TGCGCCAGCAGCTTGGGGGACCGCCAGGAAAAAGAGACCCAGTACTTC
TRBV29-1	TRBJ2-1	NA	few	CSAQRVNEQFF	TGCAGCGCCCAGAGGGTCAATGAGCAGTTCTTC
TRBV29-1	TRBJ2-1	TRBD2	NA	CSGTWTSGPNEQFF	TGCAGCGGGACCTGGACTAGTGGCCCCAATGAGCAGTTCTTC
TRBV27	TRBJ1-2	NA	many	CASSLGGQTYGYTF	TGTGCCAGCAGTTTAGGGGGCCAAACCTATGGCTACACCTTC